What follows are 17 T cell receptor beta chains derived from one specimen sequenced in a study of CD8+ T cells in alopecia areata. As to treatment: oral pan-JAK inhibitor, 5-10 mg twice daily. Isolated RNA was reverse transcribed into cDNA used as the sequencing template. Assay: immunoSEQ multiplex PCR; the TCRdb copy retains only in-frame clones and omits some. The sample contains some 110,000 clones, roughly 58% of which appear only once. Sequencing used CD8+ T cells sorted from blood, obtained at week 4, from a patient treated with tofacitinib. These receptors came from a human donor with alopecia areata.

The chain recombines TRBV23-1 with TRBJ1-1; D call uncertain. TRBV23-1 is identified as an open reading frame with a role that is uncertain. This CDR3 spans 14 amino acids. V was pared by 8 bases and J by 6 bases, with 19 bases between. CDR3: CASRTDLIWSEAFF. DNA for the CDR3: TGCGCCAGCCGAACTGATCTTATATGGTCTGAAGCTTTCTTT.

This clone has more than one count but fewer than ten. The chain is built from TRBV29-1 and TRBJ2-1, with D unresolved. The V end was cut by 4 bases, the J end by 9 bases, with 7 bases between. Germline CDR1 and CDR2: SQVTM and ANQGSEA. This CDR3 contains 10 residues. The chain's CDR3 is CSVVGSEQFF. The CDR3 DNA reads as TGCAGCGTTGTGGGGTCTGAGCAGTTCTTC.

This sequence joins TRBV9 and TRBJ1-1; D not resolved. The germline V gene has CDR1 SGDLS and CDR2 YYNGEE. CDR3 size: 14 residues. Deletions cut 0 bases from V and 0 bases from J, with 6 bases between. CDR3 loop: CASSVAQMNTEAFF. CDR3 bases: TGTGCCAGCAGCGTAGCACAGATGAACACTGAAGCTTTCTTT.

V gene TRBV27 combines with J gene TRBJ1-1, with 9 bases fitting TRBD1. V gave up 4 bases and J gave up 12 bases; unmatched junction bases: 12. The germline CDR1 and CDR2 sequences are MNHEY and SMNVEV (reference sequence). This CDR3 has 14 residues. CDR3 coding DNA: TGTGCCAGCAGTTCATCCGGGACAGGGCACCTCTCTTTCTTT. As protein: CASSSSGTGHLSFF.

The rearrangement uses TRBV7-2 and TRBJ2-3; possible D gene TRBD2, 5 bases. The germline gives CDR1 SGHTA, CDR2 FQGNSA. The CDR3 sequence is 14 residues long. Between the trimmed V and J ends, which lost 2 bases and 6 bases, there was a span of 12 bases. As DNA, the CDR3 is TGTGCCAGCAGCTTAACGGCCCCGGGGGATACGCAGTATTTT. It specifies CASSLTAPGDTQYF.

This clone was recorded a few times. The same CDR3 arises from other DNA sequences in this sample as well. The rearrangement joins TRBV30 to TRBJ1-2, with a tentative D call TRBD1 (5 bases). The V gene's germline CDR1 is GTSNPN and CDR2 SVGIG (reference sequence). V lost 3 bases to trimming and J lost 6 bases, with 8 bases between them. This CDR3 comprises 11 residues. CDR3 protein: CAWSGGDGYTF. The CDR3 DNA reads as TGTGCCTGGAGCGGAGGGGATGGCTACACCTTC.

V and J are TRBV29-1 and TRBJ2-3, with 9 nucleotides matching TRBD1. The CDR3 is 14 amino acids. From germline, CDR1 is SQVTM and CDR2 ANQGSEA. V gave up 3 bases and J gave up 3 bases; unmatched junction bases: 4. CDR3 region: CSVDPGTGTDTQYF. CDR3 nucleotide sequence: TGCAGCGTTGACCCCGGGACAGGGACAGATACGCAGTATTTT.

This clone has only one observation. V is TRBV20-1 and J is TRBJ2-1, with TRBD1 as a possible D gene (5 bases). CDR1 and CDR2 from the germline V gene are DFQATT and SNEGSKA (reference sequence). This CDR3 comprises 11 residues. The V end was cut by 5 bases, the J end by 10 bases, with 12 bases between. CDR3 nucleotide sequence: TGCAGTGCTCCCCTGACAGACGAGCAGTTCTTC. This encodes CSAPLTDEQFF.

CDR3 DNA sequence: TGTGCCAGCAGCCCGCCCTCTGGCTCAGGCGTGGATGAGCAGTTCTTC. Translating gives CASSPPSGSGVDEQFF. The chain combines TRBV7-6 with TRBJ2-1; D gene uncertain. The CDR3 has 16 residues. The V gene's germline CDR1 is SGHVS and CDR2 FNYEAQ. Trimming left V 5 bases short and J 8 bases short, with 22 bases between.

The chain links TRBV30 to TRBJ2-3; TRBD1 is a possible D gene (5 bases). The V gene lost 3 bases and the J gene lost 0 bases, with 10 bases spanning the gap. This CDR3 comprises 14 residues. Germline assignment: CDR1 GTSNPN and CDR2 SVGIG (reference sequence). CDR3 loop: CAWSQGVSTDTQYF. In DNA form, the CDR3 reads TGTGCCTGGAGCCAGGGTGTTAGCACAGATACGCAGTATTTT.

CDR3 DNA sequence: TGTGCCAGTAGTATCTTGCGTTCTGGCTACACCTTC. Translating it yields CASSILRSGYTF. The chain joins TRBV19 to TRBJ1-2; D not resolved. V was pared by 3 bases and J by 7 bases, with 9 bases between. The CDR3 consists of 12 residues. CDR1 is LNHDA and CDR2 is SQIVND in the germline V gene (reference sequence). Looking up the rest from reference TRBV19 and TRBJ1-2 gives the full variable domain: DGGITQSPKYLFRKEGQNVTLSCEQNLNHDAMYWYRQDPGQGLRLIYYSQIVNDFQKGDIAEGYSVSREKKESFPLTVTSAQKNPTAFYLCASSILRSGYTFGSGTRLTVV.

The gene calls are TRBV7-2 and TRBJ1-6; D remains unclear. CDR3 length: 16 amino acids. Trimming pared 1 base from V and 1 base from J, leaving 8 bases between. CDR1 SGHTA and CDR2 FQGNSA come from the germline V gene. In nucleotides, the CDR3 is TGTGCCAGCAGCTTAGTGCCAGCGTCCTATAATTCACCCCTCCACTTT. Residues: CASSLVPASYNSPLHF.

This chain uses TRBV30 with TRBJ2-5; the match to TRBD1 covers 7 bases. The CDR3 has 15 amino acids. J gave up 5 bases and V 1 base, and 10 bases lay outside the gene matches. Germline V gives CDR1 GTSNPN, CDR2 SVGIG (reference sequence). The CDR3 here is CAWSGGGPGWETQYF. The CDR3 DNA follows: TGTGCCTGGAGTGGAGGGGGCCCAGGTTGGGAGACCCAGTACTTC.

The CDR3 loop is CSVTTGGYNSPLHF. DNA of the CDR3: TGCAGCGTCACGACAGGGGGATATAATTCACCCCTCCACTTT. V and J are TRBV29-1 and TRBJ1-6; TRBD1 agrees at 9 bases. The germline gives CDR1 SQVTM, CDR2 ANQGSEA. The CDR3 sequence is 14 residues long. V was clipped by 6 bases and J by 4 bases; unmatched bases: 4.

The chain carries TRBV12-5 and TRBJ2-1, with TRBD2 as a possible D gene (5 bases). Germline CDR1 LGHNT, CDR2 FRNRAP. V shed 4 bases and J shed 2 bases, with 15 bases lying between them. The CDR3 totals 16 residues. The CDR3 region is CASGSSNTRAYNEQFF. The CDR3, as DNA: TGTGCTAGTGGTTCGTCAAACACGAGGGCCTACAATGAGCAGTTCTTC. Supplemented by reference TRBV12-5 and TRBJ2-1, the full variable domain reads DARVTQTPRHKVTEMGQEVTMRCQPILGHNTVFWYRQTMMQGLELLAYFRNRAPLDDSGMPKDRFSAEMPDATLATLKIQPSEPRDSAVYFCASGSSNTRAYNEQFFGPGTRLTVL.

The chain employs TRBV5-1 and TRBJ2-1; no reliable D call. Germline V lookup: CDR1 SGHRS, CDR2 YFSETQ. The CDR3 loop spans 12 amino acids. Trimming took 2 bases from V and 3 from J, leaving 3 bases between them. CDR3 nucleotide sequence: TGCGCCAGCAGCTTTGACTACAATGAGCAGTTCTTC. Protein: CASSFDYNEQFF.

The J gene is TRBJ2-5, the V gene TRBV29-1; 7 bases are a match to TRBD2. Germline V lookup: CDR1 SQVTM, CDR2 ANQGSEA. The CDR3 covers 13 residues. V trimming: 5 bases; J trimming: 1 base; junction bases outside the gene matches: 4. The CDR3 bases are TGCAGCGTTATGCGGGGGATCCAAGAGACCCAGTACTTC. It specifies CSVMRGIQETQYF. Variable domain in full (rest from reference TRBV29-1 and TRBJ2-5): SAVISQKPSRDICQRGTSLTIQCQVDSQVTMMFWYRQQPGQSLTLIATANQGSEATYESGFVIDKFPISRPNLTFSTLTVSNMSPEDSSIYLCSVMRGIQETQYFGPGTRLLVL.